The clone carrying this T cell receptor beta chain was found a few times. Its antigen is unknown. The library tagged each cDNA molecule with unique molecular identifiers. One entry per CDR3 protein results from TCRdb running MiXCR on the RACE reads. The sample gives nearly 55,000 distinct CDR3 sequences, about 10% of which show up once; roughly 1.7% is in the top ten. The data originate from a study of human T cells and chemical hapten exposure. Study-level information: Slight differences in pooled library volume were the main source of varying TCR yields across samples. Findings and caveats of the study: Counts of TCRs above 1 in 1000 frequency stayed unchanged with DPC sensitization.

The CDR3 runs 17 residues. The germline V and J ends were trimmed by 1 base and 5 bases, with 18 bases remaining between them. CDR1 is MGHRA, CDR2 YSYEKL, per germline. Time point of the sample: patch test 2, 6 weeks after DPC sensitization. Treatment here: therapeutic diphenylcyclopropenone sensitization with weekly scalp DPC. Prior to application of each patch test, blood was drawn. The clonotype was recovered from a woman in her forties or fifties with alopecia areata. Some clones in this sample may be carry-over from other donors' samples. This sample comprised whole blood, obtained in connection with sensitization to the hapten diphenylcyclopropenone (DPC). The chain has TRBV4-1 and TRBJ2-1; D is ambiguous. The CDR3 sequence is CASSQVRAPSKDNEQFF. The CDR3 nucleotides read TGCGCCAGCAGCCAAGTCCGGGCTCCCAGCAAGGACAATGAGCAGTTCTTC.